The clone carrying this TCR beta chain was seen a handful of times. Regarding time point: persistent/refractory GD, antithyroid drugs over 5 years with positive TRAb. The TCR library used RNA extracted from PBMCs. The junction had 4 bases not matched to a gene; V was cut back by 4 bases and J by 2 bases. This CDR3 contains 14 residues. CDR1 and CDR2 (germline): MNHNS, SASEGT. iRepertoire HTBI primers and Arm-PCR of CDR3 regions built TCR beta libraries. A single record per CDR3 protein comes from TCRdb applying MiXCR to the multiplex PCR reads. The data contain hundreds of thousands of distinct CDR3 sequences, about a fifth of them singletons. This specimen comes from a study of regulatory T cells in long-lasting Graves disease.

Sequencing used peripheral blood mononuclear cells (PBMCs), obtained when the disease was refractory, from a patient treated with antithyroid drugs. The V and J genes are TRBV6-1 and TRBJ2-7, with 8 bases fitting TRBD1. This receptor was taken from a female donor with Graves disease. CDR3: CASSGTGSTYEQYF. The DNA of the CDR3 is TGTGCCAGCAGTGGGACAGGGAGCACCTACGAGCAGTACTTC.